Given below is one TCR beta chain in context. This clone was seen just once. No antigen is known for it. No base-level quality is on record; no much larger clone is a single base apart. TCRbeta CDR3 regions were amplified from genomic DNA by means of the immunoSEQ Assay, a bias-controlled multiplex PCR. The study's processing was this. The number of nucleated cells in each sample was estimated by amplification of reference gene primers within the assay. Sequence reads were collapsed and filtered to measure the absolute abundance of every unique TCRbeta CDR3 rearrangement. For each sample, productive Simpson clonality was calculated as the square root of Simpson's diversity index across productive rearrangements. Sourced from immuneACCESS, this table was stored by TCRdb with only in-frame sequences that have V and J called. A share of the clones is absent; for the studies checked, an unresolved V gene accounts for under half, and the remainder has no known explanation. That table is the source of V, J and clone size, and D and trimming were worked out from the DNA. Within this sample are over 150,000 clones, with about 90% of them counted one time only. Of the sample, about 20% falls within the top ten clones.

The sample is drawn from a study of blood T cell repertoires in COVID-19 (dated by TCRdb to about 2020). The study in broad terms: The collaborator samples originated in the United States, Italy and Spain and spanned the acute and convalescent phases of COVID-19. The prospective study material was composed of cDNA or gDNA derived from T cells, B-cell-depleted T cells, or PBMCs. The dataset comprised deeply sampled blood TCRbeta repertoires from subjects exposed to, actively infected with, or recovered from COVID-19. The repertoires were made available in a free public database intended to serve as a resource for research on the immune response to SARS-CoV-2. Samples were obtained from the ongoing ImmuneRACE study (first 160 participants) and from about 1,300 subjects provided by 6 global collaborators. A de-identified subject ID, COVID-19 status, age in years and sex were almost always included in the sample metadata. HLA class I and class II types, where available, came from metadata supplied by the sample provider rather than from assay-based typing.

From its cysteine to its phenylalanine, the CDR3 spans 13 amino acids. Just the 39-base CDR3 DNA is kept, in frame starting at base 1. V is shortened by 5 bases, J by 0 bases, and the region joining them spans 7 bases. From a lookup of the germline V gene, CDR1 and CDR2 are SGHVS and FNYEAQ. The collaborating institutions used their own protocols to collect whole blood in K2EDTA tubes. For TCRbeta analysis, collaborator samples were shipped as frozen whole blood, as isolated PBMCs, or as DNA extracted from either sample type. The paper's findings and limits, for the study overall: The amount of clinical and demographic metadata varied by source and participant and was provided uncurated.

The receptor was isolated from an older man with active or convalescent COVID-19. The sample consisted of peripheral blood. The sequence is built from TRBV7-6 and TRBJ1-1; no D gene call is confident. The CDR3 protein sequence reads: CASSRSMNTEAFF. The nucleotide sequence reads as follows: TGTGCCAGCAGCCGATCTATGAACACTGAAGCTTTCTTT.